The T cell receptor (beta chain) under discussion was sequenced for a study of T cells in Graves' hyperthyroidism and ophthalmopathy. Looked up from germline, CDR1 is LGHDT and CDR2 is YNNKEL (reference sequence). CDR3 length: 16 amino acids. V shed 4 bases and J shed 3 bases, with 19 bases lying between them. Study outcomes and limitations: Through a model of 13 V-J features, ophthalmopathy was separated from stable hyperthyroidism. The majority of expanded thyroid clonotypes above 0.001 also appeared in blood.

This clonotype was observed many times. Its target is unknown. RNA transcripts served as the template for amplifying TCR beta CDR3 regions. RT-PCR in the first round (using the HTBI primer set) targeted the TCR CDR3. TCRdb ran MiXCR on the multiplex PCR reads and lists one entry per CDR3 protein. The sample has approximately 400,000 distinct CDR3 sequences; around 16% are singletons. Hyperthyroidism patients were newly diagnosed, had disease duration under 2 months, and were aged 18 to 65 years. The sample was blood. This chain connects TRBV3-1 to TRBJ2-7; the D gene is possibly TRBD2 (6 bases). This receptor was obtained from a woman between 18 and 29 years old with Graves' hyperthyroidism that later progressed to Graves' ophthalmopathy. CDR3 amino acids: CASSPSGGRGVYEQYF. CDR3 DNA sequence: TGTGCCAGCAGCCCAAGTGGAGGGAGAGGGGTCTACGAGCAGTACTTC.